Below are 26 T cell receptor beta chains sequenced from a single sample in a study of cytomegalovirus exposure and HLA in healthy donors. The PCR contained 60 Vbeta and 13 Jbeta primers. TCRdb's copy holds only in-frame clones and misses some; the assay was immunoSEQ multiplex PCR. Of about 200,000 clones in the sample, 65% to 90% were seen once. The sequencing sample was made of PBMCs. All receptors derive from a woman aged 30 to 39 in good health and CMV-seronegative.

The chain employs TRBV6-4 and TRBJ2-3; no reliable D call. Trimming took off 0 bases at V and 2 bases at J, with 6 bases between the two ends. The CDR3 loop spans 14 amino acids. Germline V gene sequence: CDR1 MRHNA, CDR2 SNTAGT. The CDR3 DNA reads TGTGCCAGCAGTGACTCGGGCCTCACAGATACGCAGTATTTT. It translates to CASSDSGLTDTQYF.

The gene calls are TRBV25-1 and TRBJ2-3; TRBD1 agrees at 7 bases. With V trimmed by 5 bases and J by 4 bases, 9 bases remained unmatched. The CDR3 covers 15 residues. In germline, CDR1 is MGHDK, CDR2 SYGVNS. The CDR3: CASSPRDRRSDTQYF. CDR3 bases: TGTGCCAGCAGTCCTCGGGACAGACGATCAGATACGCAGTATTTT.

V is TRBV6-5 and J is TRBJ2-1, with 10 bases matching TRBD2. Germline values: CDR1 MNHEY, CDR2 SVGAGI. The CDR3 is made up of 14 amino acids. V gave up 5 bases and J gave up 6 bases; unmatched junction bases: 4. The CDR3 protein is CASSRGLALNEQFF. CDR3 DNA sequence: TGTGCCAGCAGTAGGGGACTAGCGCTCAATGAGCAGTTCTTC.

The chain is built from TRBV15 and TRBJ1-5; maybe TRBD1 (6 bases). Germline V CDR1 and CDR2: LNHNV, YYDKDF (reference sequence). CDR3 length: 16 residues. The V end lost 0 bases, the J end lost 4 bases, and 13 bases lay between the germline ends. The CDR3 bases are TGTGCCACCAGCAGAGATATAAGGCAGGGGAATCAGCCCCAGCATTTT. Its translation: CATSRDIRQGNQPQHF. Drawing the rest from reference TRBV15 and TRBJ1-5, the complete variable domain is DAMVIQNPRYQVTQFGKPVTLSCSQTLNHNVMYWYQQKSSQAPKLLFHYYDKDFNNEADTPDNFQSRRPNTSFCFLDIRSPGLGDTAMYLCATSRDIRQGNQPQHFGDGTRLSIL.

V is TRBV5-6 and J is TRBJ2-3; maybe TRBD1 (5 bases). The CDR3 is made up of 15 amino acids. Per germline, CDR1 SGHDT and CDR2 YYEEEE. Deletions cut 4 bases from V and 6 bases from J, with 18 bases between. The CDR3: CASSRGSTVGDTQYF. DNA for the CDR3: TGTGCCAGCAGCAGGGGTAGCACAGTGGGGGATACGCAGTATTTT.

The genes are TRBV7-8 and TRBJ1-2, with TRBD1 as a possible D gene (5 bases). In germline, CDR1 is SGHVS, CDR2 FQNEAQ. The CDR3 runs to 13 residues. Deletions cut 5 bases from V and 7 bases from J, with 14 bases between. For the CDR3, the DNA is TGTGCCAGCAGCAAAGGGGAGGGCACTGGCTACACCTTC. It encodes CASSKGEGTGYTF.

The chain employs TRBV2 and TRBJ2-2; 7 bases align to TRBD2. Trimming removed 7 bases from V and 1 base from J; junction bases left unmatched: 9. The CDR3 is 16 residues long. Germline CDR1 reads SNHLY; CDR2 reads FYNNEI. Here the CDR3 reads CASNRQTSLNTGELFF. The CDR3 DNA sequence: TGTGCCAGCAATCGACAGACTAGCTTGAACACCGGGGAGCTGTTTTTT.

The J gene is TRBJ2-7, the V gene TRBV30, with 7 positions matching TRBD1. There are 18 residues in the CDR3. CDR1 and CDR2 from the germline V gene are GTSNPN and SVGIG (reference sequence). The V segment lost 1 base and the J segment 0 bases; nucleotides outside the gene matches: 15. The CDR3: CAWSGRDSPTRFSYEQYF. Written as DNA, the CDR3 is TGTGCCTGGAGTGGACGGGACAGTCCCACTCGGTTCTCCTACGAGCAGTACTTC.

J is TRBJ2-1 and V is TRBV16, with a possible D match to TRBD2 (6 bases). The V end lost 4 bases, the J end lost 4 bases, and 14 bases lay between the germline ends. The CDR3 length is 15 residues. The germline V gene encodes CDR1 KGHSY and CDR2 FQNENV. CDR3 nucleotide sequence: TGTGCCAGCAGCCCAACCGGGACTGGATACAATGAGCAGTTCTTC. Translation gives CASSPTGTGYNEQFF.

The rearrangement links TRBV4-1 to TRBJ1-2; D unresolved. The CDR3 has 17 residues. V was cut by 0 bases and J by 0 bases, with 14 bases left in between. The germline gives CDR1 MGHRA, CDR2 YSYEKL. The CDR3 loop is CASSQDLATSSNYGYTF. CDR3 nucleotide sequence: TGCGCCAGCAGCCAAGATCTGGCGACAAGCTCTAACTATGGCTACACCTTC.

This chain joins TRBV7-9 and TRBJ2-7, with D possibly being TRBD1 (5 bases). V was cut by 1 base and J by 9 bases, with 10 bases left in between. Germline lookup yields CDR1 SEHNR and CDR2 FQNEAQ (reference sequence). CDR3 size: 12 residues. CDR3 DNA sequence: TGTGCCAGCAGCTTAGAGGGGTCTGGGCAGTACTTC. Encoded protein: CASSLEGSGQYF.

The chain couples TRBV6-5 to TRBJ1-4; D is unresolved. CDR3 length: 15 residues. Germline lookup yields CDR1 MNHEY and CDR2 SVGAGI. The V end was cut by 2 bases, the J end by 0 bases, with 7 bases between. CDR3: CASSYIRATNEKLFF. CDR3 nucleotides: TGTGCCAGCAGTTACATCCGGGCAACTAATGAAAAACTGTTTTTT.

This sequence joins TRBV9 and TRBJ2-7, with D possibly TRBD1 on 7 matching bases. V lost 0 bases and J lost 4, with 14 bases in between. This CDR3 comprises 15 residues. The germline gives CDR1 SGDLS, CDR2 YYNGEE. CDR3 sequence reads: CASSVGGTEDYEQYF. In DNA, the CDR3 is TGTGCCAGCAGCGTAGGCGGGACAGAAGATTACGAGCAGTACTTC. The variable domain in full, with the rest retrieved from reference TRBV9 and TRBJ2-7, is DSGVTQTPKHLITATGQRVTLRCSPRSGDLSVYWYQQSLDQGLQFLIQYYNGEERAKGNILERFSAQQFPDLHSELNLSSLELGDSALYFCASSVGGTEDYEQYFGPGTRLTVT.

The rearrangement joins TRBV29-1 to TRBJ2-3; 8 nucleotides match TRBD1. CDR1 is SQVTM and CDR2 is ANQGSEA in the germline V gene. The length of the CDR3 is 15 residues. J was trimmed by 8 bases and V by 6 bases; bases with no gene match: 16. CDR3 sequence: CSVIWDRQRGGTQYF. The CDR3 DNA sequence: TGCAGCGTGATATGGGACAGGCAGCGAGGAGGTACGCAGTATTTT.

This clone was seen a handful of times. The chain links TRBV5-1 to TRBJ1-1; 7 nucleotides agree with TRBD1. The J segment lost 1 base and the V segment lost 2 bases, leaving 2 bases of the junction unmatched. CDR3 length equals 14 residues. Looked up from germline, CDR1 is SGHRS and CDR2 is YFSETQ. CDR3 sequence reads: CASSFDRENTEAFF. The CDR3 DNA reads TGCGCCAGCAGCTTCGACAGGGAGAACACTGAAGCTTTCTTT. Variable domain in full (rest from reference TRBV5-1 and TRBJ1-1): KAGVTQTPRYLIKTRGQQVTLSCSPISGHRSVSWYQQTPGQGLQFLFEYFSETQRNKGNFPGRFSGRQFSNSRSEMNVSTLELGDSALYLCASSFDRENTEAFFGQGTRLTVV.

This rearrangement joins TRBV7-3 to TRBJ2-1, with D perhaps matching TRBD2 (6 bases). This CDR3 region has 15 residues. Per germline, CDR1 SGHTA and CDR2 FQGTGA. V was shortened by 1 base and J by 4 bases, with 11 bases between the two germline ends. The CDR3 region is CASSLIGGRYNEQFF. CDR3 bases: TGTGCCAGCAGCTTAATCGGGGGACGTTACAATGAGCAGTTCTTC. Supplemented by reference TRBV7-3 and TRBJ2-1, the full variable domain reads GAGVSQTPSNKVTEKGKYVELRCDPISGHTALYWYRQSLGQGPEFLIYFQGTGAADDSGLPNDRFFAVRPEGSVSTLKIQRTERGDSAVYLCASSLIGGRYNEQFFGPGTRLTVL.

The chain's CDR3 is CASSPRGSGGRPGELFF. CDR3 nucleotide sequence: TGTGCCAGCAGCCCCCGAGGGTCCGGGGGGAGGCCCGGGGAGCTGTTTTTT. The chain joins TRBV13 to TRBJ2-2; 7 positions agree with TRBD2. CDR1 and CDR2 (germline): PRHDT, FYEKMQ (reference sequence). Trimming removed 5 bases from V and 6 bases from J; junction bases left unmatched: 15. This CDR3 is 17 amino acids long.

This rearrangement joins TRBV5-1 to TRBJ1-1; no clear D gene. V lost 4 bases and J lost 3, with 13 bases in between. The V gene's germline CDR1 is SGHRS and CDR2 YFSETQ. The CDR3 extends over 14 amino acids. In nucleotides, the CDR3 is TGCGCCAGCAGCCTTACTGGGGAGGACACTGAAGCTTTCTTT. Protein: CASSLTGEDTEAFF.

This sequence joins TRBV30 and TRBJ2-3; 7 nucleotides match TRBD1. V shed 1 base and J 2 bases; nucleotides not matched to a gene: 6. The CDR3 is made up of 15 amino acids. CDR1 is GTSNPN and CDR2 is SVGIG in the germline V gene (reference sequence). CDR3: CAWSEGDRYTDTQYF. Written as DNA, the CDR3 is TGTGCCTGGAGTGAAGGGGACAGATACACAGATACGCAGTATTTT.

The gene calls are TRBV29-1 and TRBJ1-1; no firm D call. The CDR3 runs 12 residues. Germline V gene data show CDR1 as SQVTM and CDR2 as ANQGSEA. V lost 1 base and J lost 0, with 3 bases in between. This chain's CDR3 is CSVEVLNTEAFF. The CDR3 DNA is TGCAGCGTTGAAGTCTTGAACACTGAAGCTTTCTTT.

In DNA, the CDR3 is TGTGCCAGCAGCCCAAGGACTAGTTCCCGCCAAGAGACCCAGTACTTC. This translates into CASSPRTSSRQETQYF. This chain connects TRBV13 to TRBJ2-5; 7 bases are a match to TRBD2. The CDR3 length is 16 residues. Unmatched junction bases numbered 10, after V lost 5 bases and J lost 1 base. Germline values: CDR1 PRHDT, CDR2 FYEKMQ (reference sequence).

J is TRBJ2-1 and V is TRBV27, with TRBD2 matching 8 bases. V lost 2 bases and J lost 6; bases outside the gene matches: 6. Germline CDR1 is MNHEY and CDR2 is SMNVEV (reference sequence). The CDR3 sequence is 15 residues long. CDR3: CASSLAITSGNEQFF. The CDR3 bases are TGTGCCAGCAGTTTAGCCATAACTAGCGGCAATGAGCAGTTCTTC.

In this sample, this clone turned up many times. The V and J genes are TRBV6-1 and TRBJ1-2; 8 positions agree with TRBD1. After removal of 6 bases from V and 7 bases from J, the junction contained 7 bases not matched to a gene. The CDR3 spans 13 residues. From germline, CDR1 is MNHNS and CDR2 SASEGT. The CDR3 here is CASSPRTGLGYTF. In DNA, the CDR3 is TGTGCCAGCAGCCCCCGGACAGGGCTTGGCTACACCTTC.

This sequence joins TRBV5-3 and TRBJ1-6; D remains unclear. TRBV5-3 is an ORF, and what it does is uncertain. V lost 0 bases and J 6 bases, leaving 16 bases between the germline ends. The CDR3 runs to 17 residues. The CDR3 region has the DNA TGTGCCAGAAGCTTGGTCGAGGGTATCGTCGGTAATTCACCCCTCCACTTT. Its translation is CARSLVEGIVGNSPLHF.

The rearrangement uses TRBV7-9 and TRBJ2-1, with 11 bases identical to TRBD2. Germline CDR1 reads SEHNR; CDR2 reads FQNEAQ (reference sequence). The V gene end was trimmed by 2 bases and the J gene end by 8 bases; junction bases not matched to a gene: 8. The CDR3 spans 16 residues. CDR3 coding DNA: TGTGCCAGCAGCTTATCATTACTAGCGGGAGCGTATGAGCAGTTCTTC. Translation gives CASSLSLLAGAYEQFF. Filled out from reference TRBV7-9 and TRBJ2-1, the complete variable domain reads DTGVSQNPRHKITKRGQNVTFRCDPISEHNRLYWYRQTLGQGPEFLTYFQNEAQLEKSRLLSDRFSAERPKGSFSTLEIQRTEQGDSAMYLCASSLSLLAGAYEQFFGPGTRLTVL.

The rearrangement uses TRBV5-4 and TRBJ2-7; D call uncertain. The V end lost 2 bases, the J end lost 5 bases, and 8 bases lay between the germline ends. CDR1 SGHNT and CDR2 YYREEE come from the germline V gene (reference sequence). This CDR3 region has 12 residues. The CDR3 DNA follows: TGTGCCAGCAGCTTATCAGGTGACGAGCAGTACTTC. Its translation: CASSLSGDEQYF.